The 3 T cell receptor beta chains listed next were all sequenced from one sample in a study of T cells in women clearing cervical HPV infection. This table comes from immunoSEQ multiplex PCR, and its TCRdb copy is limited to in-frame clones, with some not included. Recorded for this sample: roughly 30,000 clones. Sequencing was done on a sample of blood buffy coat. Every receptor here comes from a woman aged 18-70 years with a cervical HPV16 infection that either progressed to CIN3+ or cleared (not recorded which).

Concerning this clone: Germline and junction disagree at one end, which may indicate a read error. The sequenced fragment ends 3 residues before the CDR3 boundary, so the rest is inferred from the germline J gene. The sample has other DNA sequences that encode this CDR3 too. This chain links TRBV11-1 with TRBJ2-7; no clear D gene. The germline gives CDR1 SGHAT, CDR2 FQDESV (reference sequence). The CDR3 runs to 15 residues. The DNA read from the CDR3 is TGTGCTAGCAGCTTATTAGGTGACACCTCCTACGAG. Encoded protein: CASSLLGDTSYE. The CDR3 in full is CASSLLGDTSYEQYF.

Of note for this clone: The read finishes 3 residues shy of the CDR3 end, and the germline J gene is used to complete it. V usage is TRBV5-1 and J usage is TRBJ1-6, with unresolved D. The V end was cut by 9 bases, the J end by 7 bases, with 17 bases between. The germline V gene has CDR1 SGHRS and CDR2 YFSETQ. This CDR3 is 14 amino acids long. The chain's CDR3 is CATREDIGNSPLHF. The DNA read from the CDR3 is TGCGCCACCCGAGAAGACATAGGCAATTCACCC. Full variable domain (missing parts from reference TRBV5-1 and TRBJ1-6): KAGVTQTPRYLIKTRGQQVTLSCSPISGHRSVSWYQQTPGQGLQFLFEYFSETQRNKGNFPGRFSGRQFSNSRSEMNVSTLELGDSALYLCATREDIGNSPLHFGNGTRLTVT.

Worth noting for this clone: Read data end 3 residues before the CDR3 end; the end is taken from the germline J gene. The chain joins TRBV19 to TRBJ1-2; possibly TRBD1 for D (6 bases). Germline CDR1 reads LNHDA; CDR2 reads SQIVND (reference sequence). The CDR3 sequence is 16 residues long. The CDR3 loop is CASSSPGQFSYNDYTF. The sequenced part of the CDR3 DNA is TGTGCCAGTAGTAGCCCAGGACAGTTTTCCTACAATGAC.